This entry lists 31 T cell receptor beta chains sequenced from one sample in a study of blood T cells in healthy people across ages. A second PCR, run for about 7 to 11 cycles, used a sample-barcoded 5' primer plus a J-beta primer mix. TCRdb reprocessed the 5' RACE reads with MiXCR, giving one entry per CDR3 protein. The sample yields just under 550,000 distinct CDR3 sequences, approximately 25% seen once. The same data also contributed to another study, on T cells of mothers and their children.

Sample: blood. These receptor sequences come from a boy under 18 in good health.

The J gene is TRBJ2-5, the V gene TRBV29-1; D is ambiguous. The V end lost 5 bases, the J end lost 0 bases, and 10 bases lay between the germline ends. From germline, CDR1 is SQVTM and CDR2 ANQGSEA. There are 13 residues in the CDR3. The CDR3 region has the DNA TGCAGCGTTTCAAGGACGTACCAAGAGACCCAGTACTTC. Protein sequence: CSVSRTYQETQYF.

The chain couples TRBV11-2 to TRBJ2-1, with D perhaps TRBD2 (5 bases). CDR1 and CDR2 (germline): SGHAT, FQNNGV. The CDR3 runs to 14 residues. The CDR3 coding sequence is TGTGCTAGCTCCAGAGCGACTAATACTAATGAGCAGTTCTTC. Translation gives CASSRATNTNEQFF.

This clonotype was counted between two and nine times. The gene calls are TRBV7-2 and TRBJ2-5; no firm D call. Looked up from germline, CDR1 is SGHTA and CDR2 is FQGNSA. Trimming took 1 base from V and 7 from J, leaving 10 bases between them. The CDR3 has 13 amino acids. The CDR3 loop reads CASSLDRLATQYF. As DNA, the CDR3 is TGTGCCAGCAGCTTAGATCGTCTCGCGACCCAGTACTTC.

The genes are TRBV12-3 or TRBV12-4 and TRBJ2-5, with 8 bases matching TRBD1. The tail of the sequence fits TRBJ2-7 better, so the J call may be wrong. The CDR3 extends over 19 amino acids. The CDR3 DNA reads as TGTGCCAGCAGTACACACCAGGACAGGGTGGGGATCGGGTTCTACGAGCAGTACTTC. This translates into CASSTHQDRVGIGFYEQYF.

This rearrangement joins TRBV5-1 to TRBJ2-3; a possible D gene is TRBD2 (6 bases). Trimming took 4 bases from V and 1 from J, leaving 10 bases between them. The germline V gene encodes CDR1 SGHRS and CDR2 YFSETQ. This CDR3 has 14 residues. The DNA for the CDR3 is TGCGCCAGCAGCCCGGGGGACGGCACAGATACGCAGTATTTT. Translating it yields CASSPGDGTDTQYF.

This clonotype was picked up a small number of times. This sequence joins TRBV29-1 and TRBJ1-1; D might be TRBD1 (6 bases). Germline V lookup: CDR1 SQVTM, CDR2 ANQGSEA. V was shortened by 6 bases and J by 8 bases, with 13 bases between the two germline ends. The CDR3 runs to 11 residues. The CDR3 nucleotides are TGCAGCGTCAGGGGTTGGGGGGAAGCTTTCTTT. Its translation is CSVRGWGEAFF.

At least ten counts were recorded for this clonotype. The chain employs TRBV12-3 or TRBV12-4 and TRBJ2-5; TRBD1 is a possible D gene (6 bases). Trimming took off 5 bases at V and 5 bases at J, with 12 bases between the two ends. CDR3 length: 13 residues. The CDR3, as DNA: TGTGCCAGCAGTCGTACAGGGCGGGAGACCCAGTACTTC. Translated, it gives CASSRTGRETQYF.

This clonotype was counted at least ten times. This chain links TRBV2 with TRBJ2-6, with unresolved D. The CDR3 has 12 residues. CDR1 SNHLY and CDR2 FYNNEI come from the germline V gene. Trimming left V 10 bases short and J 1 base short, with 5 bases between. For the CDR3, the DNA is TGTGCCAAGGGATCTGGGGCCAACGTCCTGACTTTC. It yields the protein CAKGSGANVLTF.

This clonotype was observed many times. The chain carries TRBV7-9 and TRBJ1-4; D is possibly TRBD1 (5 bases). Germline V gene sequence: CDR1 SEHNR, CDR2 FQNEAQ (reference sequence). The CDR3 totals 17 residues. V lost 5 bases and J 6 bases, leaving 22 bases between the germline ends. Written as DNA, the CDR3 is TGTGCCAGCAGCCCGGGGAGGAGGGGTGATGGCGATGAAAAACTGTTTTTT. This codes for CASSPGRRGDGDEKLFF.

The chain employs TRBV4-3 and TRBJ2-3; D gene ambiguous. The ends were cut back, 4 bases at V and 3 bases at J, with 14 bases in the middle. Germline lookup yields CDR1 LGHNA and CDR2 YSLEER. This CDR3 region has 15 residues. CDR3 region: CASSPYLSETDTQYF. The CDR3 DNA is TGCGCCAGCAGCCCTTATCTCAGCGAAACAGATACGCAGTATTTT.

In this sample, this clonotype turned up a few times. In DNA form, the CDR3 reads TGTGCCAGCAAGTGGACAGGGGGCGCAGATACGCAGTATTTT. Translating gives CASKWTGGADTQYF. The chain combines TRBV6-5 with TRBJ2-3, with 11 bases that match TRBD1. Unmatched junction bases numbered 4, after V lost 7 bases and J lost 4 bases. Germline-derived CDR1 and CDR2 are MNHEY and SVGAGI. The CDR3 is 14 residues long.

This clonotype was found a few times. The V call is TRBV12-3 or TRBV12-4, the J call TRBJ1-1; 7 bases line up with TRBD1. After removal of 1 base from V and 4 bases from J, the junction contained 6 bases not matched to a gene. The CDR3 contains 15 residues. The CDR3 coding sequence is TGTGCCAGCAGTTTAGTGGGTTCAGGGGGCACTGAAGCTTTCTTT. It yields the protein CASSLVGSGGTEAFF.

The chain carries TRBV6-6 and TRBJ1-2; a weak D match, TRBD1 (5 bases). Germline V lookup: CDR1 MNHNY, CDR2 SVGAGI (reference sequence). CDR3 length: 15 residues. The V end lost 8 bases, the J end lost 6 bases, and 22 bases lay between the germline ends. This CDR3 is CASGGESGKFDGYTF. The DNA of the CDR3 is TGTGCCAGCGGGGGGGAATCAGGGAAGTTTGATGGCTACACCTTC.

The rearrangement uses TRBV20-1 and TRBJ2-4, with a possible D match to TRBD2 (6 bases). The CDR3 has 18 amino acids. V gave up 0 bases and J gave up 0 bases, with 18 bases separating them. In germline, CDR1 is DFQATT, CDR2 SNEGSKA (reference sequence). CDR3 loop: CSARDRRGSFLAKNIQYF. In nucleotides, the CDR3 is TGCAGTGCTAGAGATAGGAGGGGTAGTTTCTTAGCCAAAAACATTCAGTACTTC.

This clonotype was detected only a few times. In nucleotides, the CDR3 is TGTGCCAGCACTATATGGGAACTAGCCCGAGGGGAGCAGTTCTTC. As protein: CASTIWELARGEQFF. The chain combines TRBV7-9 with TRBJ2-1; D is perhaps TRBD2 (6 bases). The CDR3 has 15 amino acids. Trimming took 7 bases from V and 10 from J, leaving 23 bases between them. Germline loops: CDR1 SEHNR, CDR2 FQNEAQ (reference sequence).

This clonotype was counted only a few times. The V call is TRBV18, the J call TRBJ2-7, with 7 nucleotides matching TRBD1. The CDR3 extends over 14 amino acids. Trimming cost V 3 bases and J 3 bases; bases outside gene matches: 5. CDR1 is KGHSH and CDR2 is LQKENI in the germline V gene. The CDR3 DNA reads TGTGCCAGCTCACCCCAGGGGGTAGGCTACGAGCAGTACTTC. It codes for CASSPQGVGYEQYF.

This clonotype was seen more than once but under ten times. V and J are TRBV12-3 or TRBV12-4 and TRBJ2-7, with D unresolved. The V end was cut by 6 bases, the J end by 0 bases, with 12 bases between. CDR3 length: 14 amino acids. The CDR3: CASSFDRSSYEQYF. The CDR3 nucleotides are TGTGCCAGCAGCTTCGACCGGAGCTCCTACGAGCAGTACTTC.

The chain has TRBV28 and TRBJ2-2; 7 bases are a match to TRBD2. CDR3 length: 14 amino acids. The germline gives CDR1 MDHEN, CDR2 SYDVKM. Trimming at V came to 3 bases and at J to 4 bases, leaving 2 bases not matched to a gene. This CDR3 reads CASSLGGFTGELFF. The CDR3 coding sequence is TGTGCCAGCAGTTTGGGGGGGTTCACCGGGGAGCTGTTTTTT.

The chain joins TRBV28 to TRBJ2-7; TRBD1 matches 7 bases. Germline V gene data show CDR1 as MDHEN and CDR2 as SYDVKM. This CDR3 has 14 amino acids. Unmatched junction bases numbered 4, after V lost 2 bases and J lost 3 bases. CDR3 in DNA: TGTGCCAGCAGTTTAGAGGGGGCGGTCTACGAGCAGTACTTC. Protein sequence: CASSLEGAVYEQYF.

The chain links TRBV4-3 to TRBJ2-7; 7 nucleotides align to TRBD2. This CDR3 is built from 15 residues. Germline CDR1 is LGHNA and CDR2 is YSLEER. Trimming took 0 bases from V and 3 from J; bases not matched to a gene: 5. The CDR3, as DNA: TGCGCCAGCAGCCAAGATCAGGCTAGCGGCTACGAGCAGTACTTC. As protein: CASSQDQASGYEQYF.

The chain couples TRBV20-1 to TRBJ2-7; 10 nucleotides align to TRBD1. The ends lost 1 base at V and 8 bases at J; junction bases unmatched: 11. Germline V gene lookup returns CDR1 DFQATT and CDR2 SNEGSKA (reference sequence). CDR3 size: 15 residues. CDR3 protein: CSARARQGAGEQQYF. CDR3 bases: TGCAGTGCTAGAGCTCGACAGGGGGCCGGTGAGCAGCAGTACTTC.

CDR3 region: CASSRQGRLETQYF. In DNA, the CDR3 is TGTGCCAGCAGCAGACAGGGAAGATTAGAGACCCAGTACTTC. This chain links TRBV2 with TRBJ2-5, with 7 bases identical to TRBD1. The CDR3 is 14 amino acids. Looked up from germline, CDR1 is SNHLY and CDR2 is FYNNEI. V lost 6 bases to trimming and J lost 4 bases; unmatched junction nucleotides: 8.

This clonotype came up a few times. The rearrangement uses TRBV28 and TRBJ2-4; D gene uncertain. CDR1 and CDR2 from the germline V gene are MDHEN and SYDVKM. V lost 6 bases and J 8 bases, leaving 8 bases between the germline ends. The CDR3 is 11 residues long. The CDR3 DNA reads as TGTGCCAGCAGCGGAGCACACATTCAGTACTTC. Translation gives CASSGAHIQYF.

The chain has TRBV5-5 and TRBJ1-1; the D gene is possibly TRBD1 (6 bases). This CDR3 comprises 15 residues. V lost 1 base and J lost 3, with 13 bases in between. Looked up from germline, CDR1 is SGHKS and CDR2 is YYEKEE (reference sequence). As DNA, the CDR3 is TGTGCCAGCAGCTTGTCGACGGGGGCGTACACTGAAGCTTTCTTT. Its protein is CASSLSTGAYTEAFF.

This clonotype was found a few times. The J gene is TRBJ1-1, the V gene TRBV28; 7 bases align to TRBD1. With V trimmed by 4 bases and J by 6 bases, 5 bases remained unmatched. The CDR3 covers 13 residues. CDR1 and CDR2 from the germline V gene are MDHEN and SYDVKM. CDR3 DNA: TGTGCCAGCAGTTGGCGCACAGGGGCTGAAGCTTTCTTT. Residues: CASSWRTGAEAFF.

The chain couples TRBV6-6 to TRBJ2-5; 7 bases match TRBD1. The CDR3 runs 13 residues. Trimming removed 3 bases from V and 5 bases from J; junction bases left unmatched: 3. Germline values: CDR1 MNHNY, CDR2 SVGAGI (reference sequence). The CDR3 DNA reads TGTGCCAGCAGTTATGGGGGACAGGAGACCCAGTACTTC. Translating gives CASSYGGQETQYF.

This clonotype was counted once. DNA for the CDR3: TGTGCCAGCAGCTTGGGGACAGCGGTGTACTCTGGAAACACCATATATTTT. Its protein product is CASSLGTAVYSGNTIYF. J is TRBJ1-3 and V is TRBV7-2; 7 nucleotides match TRBD1. The junction had 8 bases not matched to a gene; V was cut back by 3 bases and J by 0 bases. Germline loops: CDR1 SGHTA, CDR2 FQGNSA. The CDR3 loop spans 17 amino acids.

CDR3 bases: TGTGCCAGTAGTATCGGAGAGTATACGCAGTATTTT. It translates to CASSIGEYTQYF. This rearrangement joins TRBV19 to TRBJ2-3; no reliable D call. V lost 3 bases, J lost 7 bases, and 8 bases lay in between. Germline CDR1 LNHDA, CDR2 SQIVND (reference sequence). The CDR3 consists of 12 residues. Variable domain in full (rest from reference TRBV19 and TRBJ2-3): DGGITQSPKYLFRKEGQNVTLSCEQNLNHDAMYWYRQDPGQGLRLIYYSQIVNDFQKGDIAEGYSVSREKKESFPLTVTSAQKNPTAFYLCASSIGEYTQYFGPGTRLTVL.

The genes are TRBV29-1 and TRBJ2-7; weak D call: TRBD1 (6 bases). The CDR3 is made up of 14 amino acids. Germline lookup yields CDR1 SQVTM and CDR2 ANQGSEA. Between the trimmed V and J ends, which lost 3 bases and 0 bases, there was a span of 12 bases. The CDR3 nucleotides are TGCAGCGTTGAGATGCCAGGGGCCTCCTACGAGCAGTACTTC. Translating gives CSVEMPGASYEQYF.

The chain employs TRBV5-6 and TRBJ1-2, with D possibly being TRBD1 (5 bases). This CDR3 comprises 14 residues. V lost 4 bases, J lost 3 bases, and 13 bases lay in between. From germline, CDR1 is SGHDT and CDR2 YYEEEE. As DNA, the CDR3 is TGTGCCAGCAGCCACTGGGGAGGGGACTATGGCTACACCTTC. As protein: CASSHWGGDYGYTF.

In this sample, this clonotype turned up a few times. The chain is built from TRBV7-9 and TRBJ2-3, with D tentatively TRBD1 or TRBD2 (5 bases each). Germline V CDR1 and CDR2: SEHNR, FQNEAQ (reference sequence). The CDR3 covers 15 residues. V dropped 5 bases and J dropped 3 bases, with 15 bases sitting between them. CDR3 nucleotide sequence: TGTGCCAGCAGCGGCTACGGCTGGGGGACAGATACGCAGTATTTT. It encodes CASSGYGWGTDTQYF.